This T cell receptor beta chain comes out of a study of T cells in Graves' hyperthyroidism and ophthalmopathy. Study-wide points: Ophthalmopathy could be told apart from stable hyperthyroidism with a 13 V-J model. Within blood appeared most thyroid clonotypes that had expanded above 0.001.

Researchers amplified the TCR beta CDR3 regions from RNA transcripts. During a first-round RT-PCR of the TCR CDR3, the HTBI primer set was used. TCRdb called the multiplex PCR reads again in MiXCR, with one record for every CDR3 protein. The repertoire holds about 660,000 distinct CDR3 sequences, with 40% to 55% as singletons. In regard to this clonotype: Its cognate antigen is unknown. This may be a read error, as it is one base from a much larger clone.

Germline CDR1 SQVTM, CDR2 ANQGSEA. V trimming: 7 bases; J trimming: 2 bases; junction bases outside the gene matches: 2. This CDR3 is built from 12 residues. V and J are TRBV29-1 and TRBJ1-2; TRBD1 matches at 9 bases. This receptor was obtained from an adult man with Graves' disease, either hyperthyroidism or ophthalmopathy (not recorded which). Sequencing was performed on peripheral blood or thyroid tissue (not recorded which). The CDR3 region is CSAGTGNYGYTF. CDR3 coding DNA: TGCAGCGCCGGGACAGGGAACTATGGCTACACCTTC.